This T cell receptor beta chain is drawn from a study of T cell repertoires in cytomegalovirus infection. Per germline, CDR1 SQVTM and CDR2 ANQGSEA. CDR3 length: 16 residues. The V gene lost 0 bases and the J gene lost 6 bases, with 19 bases spanning the gap. TCRdb redid the calling of the reads with MiXCR, one entry per CDR3 protein. The repertoire consists of nearly 550,000 distinct CDR3 sequences, with 16% occurring once and the leading ten covering about 24%. Study conclusions and caveats: The ex vivo response showed dominance by HLA-C-restricted CMV-specific TCR beta clonotypes.

With respect to this clonotype: Its target is unknown.

This TCR derives from a human donor in good health (CMV status not recorded). Some clones in this sample may be carry-over from other donors' samples. The sequenced sample consisted of CD8+ T cells from PBMCs. The chain recombines TRBV29-1 with TRBJ2-3, with D tentatively TRBD1 (7 bases). CDR3 sequence: CSVEDLEGQPRDTQYF. The DNA of the CDR3 is TGCAGCGTTGAAGATTTGGAGGGACAGCCGAGGGATACGCAGTATTTT.